Sequencing of this T cell receptor beta chain was carried out in a study of blood T cells in healthy people across ages. Overall study findings and caveats: The recorded TCR beta diversity per million T cells decreased in a roughly linear manner with age. Versus aged donors, long-lived donors had higher diversity and more naive CD4+ cells. The diversity estimates, figures obtained from one million T cells, were considered underestimates.

CDR3 length: 13 residues. Germline V CDR1 and CDR2: SGDLS, YYNGEE. V lost 6 bases to trimming and J lost 1 base, with 9 bases between them. Concerning this clonotype itself: Its antigen is not identified. With a much larger clone just one base away, this may be a read error.

Together with a sample-barcoded 5' primer, a J-beta primer mix was included in a second PCR lasting roughly 6 to 12 cycles. All cDNA molecules were each tagged by a template-switch adaptor with 12 random nucleotides. Each CDR3 protein is one row after TCRdb ran MiXCR on the 5' RACE reads. The sample includes roughly 1.7 million distinct CDR3 sequences, about 31% of them seen just once. This TCR came from a woman aged 25 to 39 in good health. The chain couples TRBV9 to TRBJ2-3, with a possible D match to TRBD2 (6 bases). Material for sequencing was blood. The CDR3 reads CASKPSGTDTQYF. In DNA form, the CDR3 reads TGTGCCAGCAAGCCTAGCGGCACAGATACGCAGTATTTT.